This record concerns one TCR beta chain sequence. Its specificity is not known. This entry comes from a study of T cells in localized non-small cell lung cancer. Some clones are missing from TCRdb's copy, which holds only in-frame ones; the method was immunoSEQ multiplex PCR. Of 55,000 to 65,000 clones listed, about 87% were seen once; the top ten hold around 20%. This CDR3 is built from 18 residues. V shed 5 bases, J shed 7 bases, and the junction held 19 bases outside the gene matches. CDR1 is LGHNA and CDR2 is YNFKEQ in the germline V gene. Notes on the study in general: Patients showing higher blood T cell density tended to see longer overall survival. It was uninvolved adjacent lung that showed the highest T cell clonality, exceeding tumor.

Sequenced material: peripheral blood, taken before any cancer treatment. This TCR was sampled from a man aged 40 to 70 with stage I squamous cell lung carcinoma. The V and J genes are TRBV4-2 and TRBJ2-5; 10 bases line up with TRBD2. The CDR3: CASSVSPVASGREGTQYF. The CDR3 DNA reads as TGTGCCAGCAGCGTGTCCCCGGTGGCTAGCGGGAGAGAAGGGACCCAGTACTTC.